The 10 T cell receptor beta chains given below trace back to one sample, sequenced in a study of blood T cells in healthy people across ages. Then a second PCR, running about 6 to 11 cycles, was carried out with a sample-barcoded 5' primer and a J-beta primer mix. Each CDR3 protein gets one entry after TCRdb re-called the 5' RACE reads with MiXCR. The data contain roughly 700,000 distinct CDR3 sequences, roughly 50% of them singletons. The sample consisted of blood. The receptors originated from a woman aged 55-70 years in good health.

This chain uses TRBV6-1 with TRBJ2-1; unclear D gene. There are 12 residues in the CDR3. Per the germline V gene, CDR1 is MNHNS and CDR2 is SASEGT. Trimming took 4 bases from V and 10 from J, leaving 11 bases between them. CDR3 in amino acids: CASSVDGPEQFF. DNA for the CDR3: TGTGCCAGCAGTGTCGACGGACCAGAGCAGTTCTTC.

The rearrangement links TRBV6-5 to TRBJ1-1, with D maybe TRBD1 (5 bases). The CDR3 spans 16 residues. V lost 2 bases, J lost 1 base, and 14 bases lay in between. Germline V gives CDR1 MNHEY, CDR2 SVGAGI. The CDR3 protein is CASSYAGGTANTEAFF. CDR3 nucleotide sequence: TGTGCCAGCAGTTACGCAGGAGGGACGGCGAACACTGAAGCTTTCTTT.

The rearrangement uses TRBV20-1 and TRBJ1-4; D gene uncertain. Trimming left V 0 bases short and J 8 bases short, with 7 bases between. The CDR3 length is 12 residues. Germline-derived CDR1 and CDR2 are DFQATT and SNEGSKA (reference sequence). The CDR3 reads CSARERAEKLFF. The DNA for the CDR3 is TGCAGTGCTAGAGAAAGAGCCGAAAAACTGTTTTTT.

J is TRBJ2-7 and V is TRBV3-1, with 9 bases aligning to TRBD2. Germline assignment: CDR1 LGHDT and CDR2 YNNKEL (reference sequence). V shed 0 bases, J shed 1 base, and the junction held 7 bases outside the gene matches. CDR3 size: 17 residues. The CDR3 DNA follows: TGTGCCAGCAGCCAAGATAGCCTAGCGGGATTGTCCTACGAGCAGTACTTC. It is translated as CASSQDSLAGLSYEQYF.

The chain joins TRBV6-5 to TRBJ2-7, with D hard to call. Trimming took 0 bases from V and 1 from J, leaving 19 bases between them. The CDR3 has 18 amino acids. CDR1 is MNHEY and CDR2 is SVGAGI in the germline V gene. CDR3 sequence reads: CASSYSTSNLGWSYEQYF. The DNA of the CDR3 is TGTGCCAGCAGTTACTCGACATCGAATCTAGGGTGGTCCTACGAGCAGTACTTC.

In this sample, this clonotype turned up a few times. J is TRBJ1-2 and V is TRBV15, with D perhaps TRBD1 (5 bases). With 5 bases removed from V and 8 bases from J, the gap between germline ends came to 18 bases. Germline values: CDR1 LNHNV, CDR2 YYDKDF (reference sequence). This CDR3 is built from 14 residues. CDR3 residues: CATSGGRGGDGYTF. CDR3 nucleotide sequence: TGTGCCACCAGCGGGGGTAGGGGCGGTGACGGCTACACCTTC.

V is TRBV6-2 or TRBV6-3 and J is TRBJ2-1; TRBD2 matches at 8 bases. Per germline, CDR1 MNHEY and CDR2 SVGEGT. The CDR3 contains 15 residues. With V trimmed by 6 bases and J by 8 bases, 12 bases remained unmatched. In nucleotides, the CDR3 is TGTGCCAGCAGCCGGGCGGGACTAGGCATCCATGAGCAGTTCTTC. Translation: CASSRAGLGIHEQFF.

This clonotype appeared a few times. This chain connects TRBV6-2 or TRBV6-3 to TRBJ2-3; 11 positions agree with TRBD1. J was trimmed by 14 bases and V by 9 bases; bases with no gene match: 10. Germline assignment: CDR1 MNHEY and CDR2 SVGEGT. The CDR3 totals 12 residues. This CDR3 is CASATRTGGRYF. CDR3 sequence (DNA): TGTGCCAGTGCCACCCGGACAGGGGGCAGGTATTTT.

The CDR3 region has the DNA TGTGCCAGCAGCTTACAGGGGGGGTTGTCCTACGAGCAGTACTTC. Protein: CASSLQGGLSYEQYF. The rearrangement links TRBV5-6 to TRBJ2-7, with a tentative D call TRBD1 (8 bases). Trimming pared 2 bases from V and 1 base from J, leaving 13 bases between. This CDR3 region has 15 residues. Looked up from germline, CDR1 is SGHDT and CDR2 is YYEEEE.

The CDR3 sequence: CATSRGKTEAFF. The CDR3 bases are TGTGCCACCAGCAGGGGCAAGACTGAAGCTTTCTTT. V usage is TRBV15 and J usage is TRBJ1-1; D unresolved. This CDR3 contains 12 residues. Germline V lookup: CDR1 LNHNV, CDR2 YYDKDF (reference sequence). The V and J ends lost 3 bases and 5 bases respectively, with 7 bases between them.